Each of the 4 T cell receptor beta chains below was sequenced from the same sample in a study of blood T cell repertoires in COVID-19. The protocol was immunoSEQ multiplex PCR, while the TCRdb copy is restricted to in-frame clones and leaves out a portion. This sample has about 140,000 clones, with 88% found just once. Sequenced material: peripheral blood. All receptors derive from a human donor with COVID-19, enrolled during active disease. The donor label of this sample is uncertain.

The chain joins TRBV12-5 to TRBJ2-5; 7 nucleotides match TRBD2. This CDR3 has 14 amino acids. The ends lost 4 bases at V and 4 bases at J; junction bases unmatched: 6. Germline assignment: CDR1 LGHNT and CDR2 FRNRAP. Written as DNA, the CDR3 is TGTGCTAGTGGTTATAGGACTAGTCCAGAGACCCAGTACTTC. It is translated as CASGYRTSPETQYF.

This clone has only one observation. The chain joins TRBV5-6 to TRBJ1-1, with unresolved D. Per germline, CDR1 SGHDT and CDR2 YYEEEE. The CDR3 sequence is 14 residues long. Trimming pared 2 bases from V and 0 bases from J, leaving 8 bases between. The CDR3: CASSFFQVNTEAFF. The CDR3 DNA reads as TGTGCCAGCAGCTTCTTCCAGGTGAACACTGAAGCTTTCTTT.

This sequence joins TRBV7-9 and TRBJ1-4; weak D call: TRBD1 (5 bases). The length of the CDR3 is 16 residues. The V gene's germline CDR1 is SEHNR and CDR2 FQNEAQ (reference sequence). V dropped 5 bases and J dropped 0 bases, with 13 bases sitting between them. CDR3 region: CASSRRQMSTNEKLFF. CDR3 bases: TGTGCCAGCAGCCGTCGACAGATGTCAACTAATGAAAAACTGTTTTTT.

V and J are TRBV7-9 and TRBJ1-3; D gene unclear. There are 16 residues in the CDR3. V dropped 5 bases and J dropped 0 bases, with 14 bases sitting between them. Looked up from germline, CDR1 is SEHNR and CDR2 is FQNEAQ (reference sequence). CDR3 amino acids: CASSHTGSPSGNTIYF. DNA of the CDR3: TGTGCCAGCAGCCATACCGGTTCCCCCTCTGGAAACACCATATATTTT. The variable domain in full, completed from reference TRBV7-9 and TRBJ1-3, reads DTGVSQNPRHKITKRGQNVTFRCDPISEHNRLYWYRQTLGQGPEFLTYFQNEAQLEKSRLLSDRFSAERPKGSFSTLEIQRTEQGDSAMYLCASSHTGSPSGNTIYFGEGSWLTVV.